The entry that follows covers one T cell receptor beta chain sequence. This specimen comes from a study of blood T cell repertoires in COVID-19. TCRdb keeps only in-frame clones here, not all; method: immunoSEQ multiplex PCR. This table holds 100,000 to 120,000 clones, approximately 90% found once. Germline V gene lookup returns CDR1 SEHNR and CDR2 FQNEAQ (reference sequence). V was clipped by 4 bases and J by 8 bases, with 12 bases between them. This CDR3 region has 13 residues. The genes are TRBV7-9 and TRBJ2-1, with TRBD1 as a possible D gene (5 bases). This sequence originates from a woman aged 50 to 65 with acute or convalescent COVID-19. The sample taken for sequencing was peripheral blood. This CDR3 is CASSSRTTDEQFF. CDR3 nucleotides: TGTGCCAGCAGCTCACGGACGACAGATGAGCAGTTCTTC.